This entry is about one T cell receptor (beta chain). The antigen is unknown. The data were produced by immunoSEQ multiplex PCR, yet TCRdb's version contains in-frame clones alone and is incomplete. The sample consists of 120,000 to 150,000 clones, around nine tenths of them appearing once. The data derive from a study of T cell responses to AZD1222 COVID-19 vaccine. At the level of the study: Doses given second, at about 4 or about 12 weeks, were pooled.

Study conclusions and caveats: Variant regions that are unmutated are reportedly the target of nearly half of spike-specific TCRs.

V was cut by 4 bases and J by 6 bases, with 19 bases left in between. Per germline, CDR1 SGHDT and CDR2 YYEEEE. This CDR3 has 15 residues. Specimen: peripheral blood, collected on day 0 of AZD1222 vaccination. This TCR derives from an adult in good health. The chain uses TRBV5-6 and TRBJ1-1; D remains unclear. The CDR3 sequence: CASSPEFTSSAEAFF. DNA of the CDR3: TGTGCCAGCAGCCCTGAATTCACATCTTCGGCTGAAGCTTTCTTT.